The rows below give T cell receptor beta chains drawn from one sample of a study of Ad26.COV2.S vaccination and SARS-CoV-2 variants. Data came from immunoSEQ multiplex PCR; TCRdb stores just in-frame clones and leaves some out. The data hold about 320,000 clones, with roughly 80% observed a single time. This specimen consisted of peripheral blood, obtained in a trial of Ad26.COV2.S vaccine versus placebo. The receptor set was obtained from a person between 18 and 65 years old who received the Ad26.COV2.S COVID-19 vaccine or a placebo. Each CDR3 is given with its conserved first and last residue. Each record gives: clone size, D gene, J gene, V gene, CDR3 DNA, CDR3 protein. The D gene is left open where the match is weak. Clone size appears in some rows only: once, few, many, or a class for an expanded clone.

>NA|NA|TRBJ2-3|TRBV3-1/TRBV3-2
TGTGCCAGCAGCCGATATTCGGGGGCGGGGGCCACAGATACGCAGTATTTT
CASSRYSGAGATDTQYF
>NA|NA|TRBJ2-7|TRBV19
TGTGCCAGTAGTATAGCCGGGACATTCTACGAGCAGTACTTC
CASSIAGTFYEQYF
>NA|NA|TRBJ2-7|TRBV9
TGTGCCAGCAGCGCGGATCCGGGACACGACTACGAGCAGTACTTC
CASSADPGHDYEQYF
>once|NA|TRBJ1-1|TRBV5-1
TGCGCCAGCAGCTCGAGTAGTGGGGTAGGGACTGAAGCTTTCTTT
CASSSSSGVGTEAFF
>NA|NA|TRBJ2-4|TRBV5-5
TGTGCCAGCAGCTTGGGGCAGGGGTACGGCAAAAACATTCAGTACTTC
CASSLGQGYGKNIQYF
>NA|NA|TRBJ1-1|TRBV6-5
TGTGCCAGCAGTTACGGGGGGAGTGGGACTGAAGCTTTCTTT
CASSYGGSGTEAFF
>few|NA|TRBJ1-4|TRBV4-1
TGCGCCAGCAGCCGATGGGGTGCAACTAATGAAAAACTGTTTTTT
CASSRWGATNEKLFF
>NA|TRBD1|TRBJ2-1|TRBV12-5
TGTGCTAGTGGCACGGGACAGTTAGACAATGAGCAGTTCTTC
CASGTGQLDNEQFF
>NA|NA|TRBJ1-1|TRBV6-4
TGTGCCAGCAGTGACTCGGTAACAGGAGGTCGGGCTTTCTTT
CASSDSVTGGRAFF
>few|NA|TRBJ2-7|TRBV4-2
TGTGCCAGCAGCCCGGGGCGGGGTGCCCTCTACGAGCAGTACTTC
CASSPGRGALYEQYF
>NA|NA|TRBJ1-1|TRBV28
TGTGCCAGCAGTTTGAGGTTCCTGAACACTGAAGCTTTCTTT
CASSLRFLNTEAFF
>NA|NA|TRBJ1-1|TRBV27
TGTGCCAGCTGCCCTAATGGGGGGGGTGAAGCTTTCTTT
CASCPNGGGEAFF
>NA|TRBD1|TRBJ2-1|TRBV5-1
TGCGCCAGCACAGACCCGGGACAGGGAGGAGATGAGCAGTTCTTC
CASTDPGQGGDEQFF
>few|TRBD1|TRBJ2-3|TRBV18
TGTGCCAGCTCACCGTACAAGAGGACAGGCAAGCCAGATACGCAGTATTTT
CASSPYKRTGKPDTQYF
>few|NA|TRBJ2-5|TRBV29-1
TGCAGCTCACTAGTCCAAGAGACCCAGTACTTC
CSSLVQETQYF
>few|NA|TRBJ2-1|TRBV6-4
TGTGCCAGCAGTACCAGAGGGAGCTCCTACAATGAGCAGTTCTTC
CASSTRGSSYNEQFF
>NA|NA|TRBJ2-7|TRBV25-1
TGTGCCAGCAGTGAATATGGGTCAGAGACCTCCTACGAGCAGTACTTC
CASSEYGSETSYEQYF
>NA|NA|TRBJ1-2|TRBV6-5
TGTGCCAGCAGTTACTCTGCTAACTATGGCTACACCTTC
CASSYSANYGYTF
>NA|NA|TRBJ2-7|TRBV7-8
TGTGCCAGCAGCTTAGAGCATCAGAGCTCCTACGAGCAGTACTTC
CASSLEHQSSYEQYF
>NA|TRBD1|TRBJ1-5|TRBV6-5
TGTGCCAGCAGACAGGGGGGGGCCGGACAGCCCCAGCATTTT
CASRQGGAGQPQHF
>few|NA|TRBJ1-2|TRBV6-6
TGTGCCAGCAGGACCGACTATGGCTACACCTTC
CASRTDYGYTF
>once|NA|TRBJ1-2|TRBV27
TGTGCCAGCAGTTTATATAATGCGGGCGTGGTAGGGTACTATGGCTACACCTTC
CASSLYNAGVVGYYGYTF
>once|TRBD1|TRBJ2-7|TRBV30
TGTGCCTGGAGTGTACTTAGGACAGGGGGAGAGCAGTACTTC
CAWSVLRTGGEQYF
>NA|TRBD2|TRBJ2-7|TRBV3-1/TRBV3-2
TGTGCCAGCAGCCAAGGCAAAAGGAGCGGGGGGCCGTCTGAGCAGTACTTC
CASSQGKRSGGPSEQYF
>once|NA|TRBJ2-7|TRBV18
TGTGCCAGCTCACCAGTCAGCAGTAGCGCCTACGAGCAGTACTTC
CASSPVSSSAYEQYF
>few|NA|TRBJ1-1|TRBV4-1
TGCGCCAGCAGCCCAGCGACACTAAACACTGAAGCTTTCTTT
CASSPATLNTEAFF
>NA|TRBD1|TRBJ1-1|TRBV19
TGTGCCAGTAGTGCGCGACACAGGGGTCGGGACACTGAAGCTTTCTTT
CASSARHRGRDTEAFF
>NA|TRBD1|TRBJ1-2|TRBV6-6
TGTGCCAGCAGCTTCGGGACAGATGGCTACACCTTC
CASSFGTDGYTF
>NA|NA|TRBJ1-2|TRBV5-8
TGTGCCAGCGGATCCCTAGGGACACAAGCTAACTATGGCTACACCTTC
CASGSLGTQANYGYTF
>NA|NA|TRBJ1-2|TRBV28
TGTGCCAGCAGGACCGCCGGGGGAGGCTACACCTTC
CASRTAGGGYTF
>NA|NA|TRBJ2-7|TRBV6-1
TGTGCCAGCAGTGAAGTCAGGAACGAGCAGTACTTC
CASSEVRNEQYF
>NA|NA|TRBJ1-4|TRBV28
TGTGCCACCCGGACGGACCCCTATGGGAAACTGTTTTTT
CATRTDPYGKLFF
>NA|TRBD1|TRBJ1-4|TRBV24-1
TGTGCCACCAGTGAATCCTTAGGGGGCGGTGAAAAACTGTTTTTT
CATSESLGGGEKLFF
>NA|TRBD1|TRBJ2-7|TRBV5-6
TGTGCCAGCAGCTCAGTCGGGACAGGCTACGAGCAGTACTTC
CASSSVGTGYEQYF
>NA|TRBD1|TRBJ1-2|TRBV5-4
TGTGCCAGCAGCCCAACAGGGGTCGCTAACTATGGCTACACCTTC
CASSPTGVANYGYTF
>NA|TRBD2|TRBJ2-7|TRBV6-6
TGTGCCAGCAGTTACCCGGGACTAGCGGGGTCCTACGAGCAGTACTTC
CASSYPGLAGSYEQYF
>NA|NA|TRBJ2-3|TRBV3-1/TRBV3-2
TGTGCCAGCAGCCAAGTGGCTAGTCTTAACGCAGATACGCAGTATTTT
CASSQVASLNADTQYF
>NA|TRBD1|TRBJ2-4|TRBV7-2
TGTGCCAGCAGCCCCCAGGGACAGGGGGCGGACATTCAGTACTTC
CASSPQGQGADIQYF
>NA|TRBD2|TRBJ2-1|TRBV4-1
TGCGCCAGCAGCCCAGGCAGCGGGGGGGCCGGTAATGAGCAGTTCTTC
CASSPGSGGAGNEQFF
>NA|NA|TRBJ2-3|TRBV12-5
TGTGCTAGTGGTTTATCAGTGGATACGCAGTATTTT
CASGLSVDTQYF
>NA|NA|TRBJ1-5|TRBV3-1/TRBV3-2
TGTGCCAGCAGCCGAGGGACGGAGCATCAGCCCCAGCATTTT
CASSRGTEHQPQHF
>NA|NA|TRBJ1-2|TRBV10-3
TGTGCCATCAGTGAGTCAGAAGCCTATGGCTACACCTTC
CAISESEAYGYTF
>NA|NA|TRBJ1-1|TRBV9
TGTGCCAGCAGCGTCGATTGGGGGGCAGGGACTGAAGCTTTCTTT
CASSVDWGAGTEAFF
>NA|NA|TRBJ2-5|TRBV14
TGTGCCAGCAGTCCGCCACGGAGGGGTTCAGAGACCCAGTACTTC
CASSPPRRGSETQYF
>NA|NA|TRBJ1-2|TRBV5-1
TGCGCCAGCAGCTTGGGAGGGGACTATGGCTACACCTTC
CASSLGGDYGYTF
>NA|NA|TRBJ2-5|TRBV2
TGTGCCAGCAGTGAAGACCCTATCCTACGGGAGACCCAGTACTTC
CASSEDPILRETQYF
>NA|NA|TRBJ2-2|TRBV9
TGTGCCAGCAGCGTAAGAGGGAGCTATGGGTCCTCCGGGGAGCTGTTTTTT
CASSVRGSYGSSGELFF
>NA|NA|TRBJ2-6|TRBV24-1
TGTGCCACCAGTGAGGAGGGGGCAAGGGCCAACGTCCTGACTTTC
CATSEEGARANVLTF
>NA|NA|TRBJ1-1|TRBV18
TGTGCCAGCTCACATCGTGGGGCACTCACTGAAGCTTTCTTT
CASSHRGALTEAFF